These T cell receptor beta chains were read from a single sample in a study of T cells in Graves' hyperthyroidism and ophthalmopathy. A single record per CDR3 protein comes from TCRdb applying MiXCR to the multiplex PCR reads. The repertoire holds 640,000 or so distinct CDR3 sequences, with approximately 15% as singletons. The source material was blood. These receptors came from a woman aged 18-30 years with Graves' ophthalmopathy. CDR3s include the opening cysteine and the closing phenylalanine or tryptophan. D genes are given only for firm matches. Size values are once, few and many counts, or a class for expanded clones, and some rows have none.

. few TRBJ1-5 16 TRBV7-9 CASSLDTIYGNQPQHF TGTGCCAGCAGCTTAGACACAATTTACGGCAATCAGCCCCAGCATTTT
TRBD1 few TRBJ1-2 14 TRBV5-1 CASSLGDRVSGYTF TGCGCCAGCAGCCTCGGGGACAGGGTGTCGGGCTACACCTTC
. many TRBJ2-1 15 TRBV7-3 CASSPGWGTGDEQFF TGTGCCAGCAGCCCAGGGTGGGGGACCGGCGATGAGCAGTTCTTC
. few TRBJ2-5 13 TRBV6-1 CASSRDQPETQYF TGTGCCAGCAGTCGGGACCAACCCGAGACCCAGTACTTC
. . TRBJ2-5 15 TRBV7-3 CASSLQSVVRETQYF TGTGCCAGCAGCTTGCAGTCCGTCGTCCGAGAGACCCAGTACTTC
. . TRBJ2-3 13 TRBV6-1 CASTYKGWDTQYF TGTGCCAGCACTTACAAGGGTTGGGATACGCAGTATTTT
TRBD2 many TRBJ2-1 16 TRBV27 CASSLLGLADYNEQFF TGTGCCAGCAGTTTATTAGGACTAGCGGACTACAATGAGCAGTTCTTC
. many TRBJ1-5 14 TRBV7-8 CASSFVRADQPQHF TGTGCCAGCAGCTTCGTCAGGGCGGATCAGCCCCAGCATTTT
. many TRBJ2-7 13 TRBV7-2 CASSAWRDYEQYF TGTGCCAGCAGCGCATGGAGGGACTACGAGCAGTACTTC
. few TRBJ1-5 13 TRBV28 CASTIRLWQPQHF TGTGCCAGCACAATACGGTTGTGGCAGCCCCAGCATTTT
TRBD1 many TRBJ1-2 14 TRBV3-1 CASSQEDRMDGYTF TGTGCCAGCAGCCAAGAGGACAGGATGGATGGCTACACCTTC
. few TRBJ2-1 11 TRBV28 CASSLGTEGFF TGTGCCAGCAGTTTAGGGACTGAGGGTTTCTTC
TRBD2 once TRBJ2-1 17 TRBV11-2 CASSPSGTSGRGNEQFF TGTGCCAGCAGCCCGTCCGGGACTAGCGGGAGGGGTAATGAGCAGTTCTTC
. few TRBJ2-3 17 TRBV9 CASSVVDIRATTDTQYF TGTGCCAGCAGCGTAGTTGACATTAGGGCCACCACCGATACGCAGTATTTT
. few TRBJ1-5 14 TRBV4-3 CASSQEPIDQPQHF TGCGCCAGCAGCCAAGAACCCATTGATCAGCCCCAGCATTTT
TRBD2 many TRBJ2-7 16 TRBV28 CASSLAPLAGAYEQYF TGTGCCAGCAGTTTAGCACCTCTAGCGGGAGCCTACGAGCAGTACTTC
. many TRBJ2-2 14 TRBV28 CASSFSLGTGELFF TGTGCCAGCAGTTTTTCTCTGGGCACCGGGGAGCTGTTTTTT
TRBD2 many TRBJ2-3 20 TRBV20-1 CSARREWGLAGVRSTDTQYF TGCAGTGCTAGGAGGGAATGGGGACTAGCGGGAGTACGGAGCACAGATACGCAGTATTTT
. many TRBJ2-7 15 TRBV3-1 CASSQYVGPAYEQYF TGTGCCAGCAGCCAGTATGTTGGGCCCGCCTACGAGCAGTACTTC
TRBD1 . TRBJ1-1 15 TRBV30 CAWRAGDRGLTEAFF TGTGCCTGGAGAGCAGGGGACAGGGGGCTCACTGAAGCTTTCTTT
TRBD2 . TRBJ2-1 13 TRBV9 CASSVSGGNEQFF TGTGCCAGCAGCGTAAGCGGGGGAAATGAGCAGTTCTTC
. many TRBJ1-2 17 TRBV15 CATSTYPFGTGGYGYTF TGTGCCACCAGCACCTACCCGTTTGGGACGGGAGGCTATGGCTACACCTTC
TRBD1 many TRBJ2-7 16 TRBV13 CASSGESRDRSYEQYF TGTGCCAGCAGCGGAGAGAGTCGGGACAGATCCTACGAGCAGTACTTC
. few TRBJ2-1 17 TRBV5-5 CASSHRNGADSYNEQFF TGTGCCAGCAGCCACCGGAACGGGGCCGACTCCTACAATGAGCAGTTCTTC
. few TRBJ2-1 11 TRBV5-6 CASSYFDEQFF TGTGCCAGCAGCTACTTTGATGAGCAGTTCTTC
TRBD1 . TRBJ2-7 17 TRBV19 CASSIDRGLQGLRGQYF TGTGCCAGTAGTATAGATAGGGGTCTACAGGGGCTGCGCGGGCAGTACTTC
. many TRBJ1-1 15 TRBV28 CASSLLTGTNTEAFF TGTGCCAGCAGTCTTCTAACCGGGACGAACACTGAAGCTTTCTTT
TRBD2 few TRBJ2-2 18 TRBV5-1 CASSFAPPGTNLAGELFF TGCGCCAGCAGCTTCGCACCACCGGGGACTAACCTCGCCGGGGAGCTGTTTTTT
TRBD1 many TRBJ1-4 16 TRBV10-3 CAISAGSGGYAEKLFF TGTGCCATCAGTGCAGGATCAGGGGGCTACGCTGAAAAACTGTTTTTT
TRBD2 . TRBJ2-7 17 TRBV4-2 CASSQFGLAGATYEQYF TGTGCCAGCAGCCAATTCGGACTAGCGGGTGCTACCTACGAGCAGTACTTC
. . TRBJ2-3 15 TRBV19 CASSIRHHQTDTQYF TGTGCCAGTAGTATTAGGCATCATCAGACAGATACGCAGTATTTT
. many TRBJ2-1 13 TRBV18 CASSSRGGHEQFF TGTGCCAGCTCATCCAGGGGTGGGCATGAGCAGTTCTTC
TRBD1 many TRBJ1-1 15 TRBV7-9 CASSWDRGRNTEAFF TGTGCCAGCAGCTGGGACAGGGGGCGGAACACTGAAGCTTTCTTT
TRBD1 few TRBJ2-1 16 TRBV18 CASSPKPQGLNNEQFF TGTGCCAGCTCACCCAAGCCACAGGGGCTTAACAATGAGCAGTTCTTC
. . TRBJ1-1 14 TRBV6-4 CASTGRGRDAEAFF TGTGCCAGCACCGGACGAGGTAGGGACGCTGAAGCTTTCTTT
. many TRBJ2-2 13 TRBV6-2/TRBV6-3 CASSYELAGELFF TGTGCCAGCAGTTACGAGCTAGCTGGGGAGCTGTTTTTT
. many TRBJ2-2 16 TRBV6-1 CASSRGALRAAGELFF TGTGCCAGCAGTCGCGGGGCTCTCCGGGCGGCCGGGGAGCTGTTTTTT
. many TRBJ2-5 17 TRBV10-3 CAISAEPTGGAGETQYF TGTGCCATCAGTGCAGAGCCTACAGGAGGGGCTGGGGAGACCCAGTACTTC
. few TRBJ2-7 13 TRBV5-1 CASSPAPGDEQYF TGCGCCAGCAGCCCCGCTCCGGGGGACGAGCAGTACTTC
TRBD2 many TRBJ2-3 15 TRBV7-2 CAISLTSGSGDTQYF TGTGCCATCTCGCTCACTAGCGGGAGTGGGGATACGCAGTATTTT